This entry features one T cell receptor (beta chain) sequence. What it recognizes is unknown. The data are from a study of shared clonotypes between healthy human individuals. Across the whole study: Three CD4 naive, three CD4 memory, two CD8 naive and one CD8 memory plate were used per donor. The study's findings and limits: It was the non-shared clonotypes that had lower generation probabilities than clonotypes shared by all four donors. The researchers took only blood, and tissue repertoires probably look different.

The CDR3 spans 18 residues. In germline, CDR1 is SGHRS, CDR2 YFSETQ. Trimming removed 0 bases from V and 6 bases from J; junction bases left unmatched: 15. Clones were read by immunoSEQ multiplex PCR, and TCRdb kept only the in-frame ones, dropping some. The repertoire holds millions of clones, with 85% to 95% as singletons. The clonotype originates from a man aged 18 to 29 in good health. Some clones in this sample may be carry-over from other donors' samples. Sequenced input: naive CD4+ T cells from PBMCs. Subset meaning: CD45RA+ positively selected. J is TRBJ2-7 and V is TRBV5-1, with 10 bases matching TRBD2. The CDR3 here is CASSLEVRGPGLAIEQYF. CDR3 in DNA: TGCGCCAGCAGCTTGGAGGTCAGGGGGCCGGGACTAGCGATCGAGCAGTACTTC. Variable domain in full (rest from reference TRBV5-1 and TRBJ2-7): KAGVTQTPRYLIKTRGQQVTLSCSPISGHRSVSWYQQTPGQGLQFLFEYFSETQRNKGNFPGRFSGRQFSNSRSEMNVSTLELGDSALYLCASSLEVRGPGLAIEQYFGPGTRLTVT.